This T cell receptor beta chain came from a study of T cells in Graves' hyperthyroidism and ophthalmopathy. Findings of the study overall: Stable hyperthyroidism and ophthalmopathy were separated using 13 V-J signatures.

TCR beta CDR3 regions were amplified from RNA transcripts. The TCR CDR3 first-round RT-PCR relied on the HTBI primer set. TCRdb re-derived calls from the multiplex PCR reads in MiXCR, one entry per CDR3 protein. This table holds about 560,000 distinct CDR3 sequences, less than 20% found once. The sample holds many counts of this clonotype. Its target is unknown. This receptor was identified in a woman in her twenties or thirties with Graves' hyperthyroidism. The specimen sequenced was blood.

This CDR3 is CASSPRRGHSPLHF. The CDR3 bases are TGTGCCAGCTCACCACGCAGGGGTCATTCACCCCTCCACTTT. The rearrangement links TRBV18 to TRBJ1-6, with D maybe TRBD1 (6 bases). The CDR3 has 14 amino acids. Trimming shortened V by 1 base and J by 8 bases, and 9 bases separated the two germline ends. Germline assignment: CDR1 KGHSH and CDR2 LQKENI. Variable domain in full (rest from reference TRBV18 and TRBJ1-6): NAGVMQNPRHLVRRRGQEARLRCSPMKGHSHVYWYRQLPEEGLKFMVYLQKENIIDESGMPKERFSAEFPKEGPSILRIQQVVRGDSAAYFCASSPRRGHSPLHFGNGTRLTVT.